The clone carrying this T cell receptor beta chain rates as large. No antigen is known for it. Germline V gene data show CDR1 as MNHEY and CDR2 as SMNVEV (reference sequence). This CDR3 has 15 amino acids. With V trimmed by 6 bases and J by 2 bases, 6 bases remained unmatched. In a multiplex PCR, 32 V and 13 J primers amplified TCR beta CDR3. TCRdb re-derived calls from the multiplex PCR reads in MiXCR, one entry per CDR3 protein. The data show approximately 1,900 distinct CDR3 sequences, with around 30% seen just once and less than 35% held by the top ten. The sample originates from a study of immune heterogeneity within non-small cell lung tumors. Overall study findings and caveats: Recurrence of identical dominant CDR3 beta clonotypes was observed across intrapatient tumor sites, concomitant with site-unique high-frequency clones.

Bulk tumor genomic DNA constituted the template, at approximately 600 ng per sample. Doctors removed several biopsies from each primary tumor during surgery, keeping them far apart. Untreated, newly diagnosed non-small cell lung cancer patients underwent curative surgery. This chain links TRBV27 with TRBJ1-3; TRBD1 aligns across 8 bases. The sequence was collected from a man in his 60s with non-small cell lung cancer. Material for sequencing was lung tumor tissue. CDR3 nucleotides: TGTGCCAGCAGACGGACAGGGAGAACTGGAAACACCATATATTTT. This codes for CASRRTGRTGNTIYF.